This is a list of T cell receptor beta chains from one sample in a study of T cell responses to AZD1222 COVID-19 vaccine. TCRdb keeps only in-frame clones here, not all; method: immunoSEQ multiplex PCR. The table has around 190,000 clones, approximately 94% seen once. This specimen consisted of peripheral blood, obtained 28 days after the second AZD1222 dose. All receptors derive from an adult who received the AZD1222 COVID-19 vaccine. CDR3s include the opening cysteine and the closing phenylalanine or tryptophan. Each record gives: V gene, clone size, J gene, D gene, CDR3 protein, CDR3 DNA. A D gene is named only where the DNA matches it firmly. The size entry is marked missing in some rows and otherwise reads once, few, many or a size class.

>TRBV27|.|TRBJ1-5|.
CASSLSRRQPQHF
TGTGCCAGCAGTTTATCGCGTCGACAGCCCCAGCATTTT
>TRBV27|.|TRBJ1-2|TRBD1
CASSFWGQPDNYGYTF
TGTGCCAGCAGTTTCTGGGGACAGCCGGATAACTATGGCTACACCTTC
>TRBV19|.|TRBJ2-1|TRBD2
CASRLAGGESNEQFF
TGTGCCAGTAGGCTAGCGGGAGGGGAATCCAATGAGCAGTTCTTC
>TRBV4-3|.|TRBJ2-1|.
CASSPVAFSYNEQFF
TGCGCCAGCAGCCCGGTAGCCTTCTCCTACAATGAGCAGTTCTTC
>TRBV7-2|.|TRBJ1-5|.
CASSFTRSQPQHF
TGTGCCAGCAGCTTCACACGGAGTCAGCCCCAGCATTTT
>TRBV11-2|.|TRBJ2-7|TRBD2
CASSFPSGTVYEQYF
TGTGCCAGCAGCTTCCCGAGCGGGACGGTATACGAGCAGTACTTC
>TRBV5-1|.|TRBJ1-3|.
CASSLGGTGNTIYF
TGCGCCAGCAGCTTAGGAGGGACTGGAAACACCATATATTTT
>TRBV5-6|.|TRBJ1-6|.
CASSLVPGESLHF
TGTGCCAGCAGCTTGGTTCCGGGAGAATCCCTCCACTTT
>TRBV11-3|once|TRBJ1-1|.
CASSPRLGGRTVEAFF
TGTGCCAGCAGCCCCCGCTTGGGGGGGAGGACAGTAGAAGCTTTCTTT
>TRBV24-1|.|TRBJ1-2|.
CATSDKQGYYGYTF
TGTGCCACCAGTGATAAACAGGGATACTATGGCTACACCTTC
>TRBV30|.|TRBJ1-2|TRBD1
CAWSVQQGVSYTF
TGTGCCTGGAGTGTACAACAGGGGGTGAGCTACACCTTC
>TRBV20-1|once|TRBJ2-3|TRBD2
CSAGTRGTQYF
TGCAGTGCTGGGACTAGGGGTACGCAGTATTTT
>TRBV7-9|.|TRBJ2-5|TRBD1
CASSLGDYRGLGGQETQYF
TGTGCCAGCAGCTTAGGAGATTACAGGGGGCTCGGGGGACAAGAGACCCAGTACTTC
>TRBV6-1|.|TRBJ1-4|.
CASSANAGRSNEKLFF
TGTGCCAGCAGTGCCAACGCAGGGCGTTCTAATGAAAAACTGTTTTTT
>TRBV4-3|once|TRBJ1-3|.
CASSQRELSGNTIYF
TGCGCCAGCAGCCAACGGGAACTCTCTGGAAACACCATATATTTT
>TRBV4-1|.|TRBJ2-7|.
CASSQRQGREQYF
TGCGCCAGCAGCCAACGGCAGGGGCGCGAGCAGTACTTC